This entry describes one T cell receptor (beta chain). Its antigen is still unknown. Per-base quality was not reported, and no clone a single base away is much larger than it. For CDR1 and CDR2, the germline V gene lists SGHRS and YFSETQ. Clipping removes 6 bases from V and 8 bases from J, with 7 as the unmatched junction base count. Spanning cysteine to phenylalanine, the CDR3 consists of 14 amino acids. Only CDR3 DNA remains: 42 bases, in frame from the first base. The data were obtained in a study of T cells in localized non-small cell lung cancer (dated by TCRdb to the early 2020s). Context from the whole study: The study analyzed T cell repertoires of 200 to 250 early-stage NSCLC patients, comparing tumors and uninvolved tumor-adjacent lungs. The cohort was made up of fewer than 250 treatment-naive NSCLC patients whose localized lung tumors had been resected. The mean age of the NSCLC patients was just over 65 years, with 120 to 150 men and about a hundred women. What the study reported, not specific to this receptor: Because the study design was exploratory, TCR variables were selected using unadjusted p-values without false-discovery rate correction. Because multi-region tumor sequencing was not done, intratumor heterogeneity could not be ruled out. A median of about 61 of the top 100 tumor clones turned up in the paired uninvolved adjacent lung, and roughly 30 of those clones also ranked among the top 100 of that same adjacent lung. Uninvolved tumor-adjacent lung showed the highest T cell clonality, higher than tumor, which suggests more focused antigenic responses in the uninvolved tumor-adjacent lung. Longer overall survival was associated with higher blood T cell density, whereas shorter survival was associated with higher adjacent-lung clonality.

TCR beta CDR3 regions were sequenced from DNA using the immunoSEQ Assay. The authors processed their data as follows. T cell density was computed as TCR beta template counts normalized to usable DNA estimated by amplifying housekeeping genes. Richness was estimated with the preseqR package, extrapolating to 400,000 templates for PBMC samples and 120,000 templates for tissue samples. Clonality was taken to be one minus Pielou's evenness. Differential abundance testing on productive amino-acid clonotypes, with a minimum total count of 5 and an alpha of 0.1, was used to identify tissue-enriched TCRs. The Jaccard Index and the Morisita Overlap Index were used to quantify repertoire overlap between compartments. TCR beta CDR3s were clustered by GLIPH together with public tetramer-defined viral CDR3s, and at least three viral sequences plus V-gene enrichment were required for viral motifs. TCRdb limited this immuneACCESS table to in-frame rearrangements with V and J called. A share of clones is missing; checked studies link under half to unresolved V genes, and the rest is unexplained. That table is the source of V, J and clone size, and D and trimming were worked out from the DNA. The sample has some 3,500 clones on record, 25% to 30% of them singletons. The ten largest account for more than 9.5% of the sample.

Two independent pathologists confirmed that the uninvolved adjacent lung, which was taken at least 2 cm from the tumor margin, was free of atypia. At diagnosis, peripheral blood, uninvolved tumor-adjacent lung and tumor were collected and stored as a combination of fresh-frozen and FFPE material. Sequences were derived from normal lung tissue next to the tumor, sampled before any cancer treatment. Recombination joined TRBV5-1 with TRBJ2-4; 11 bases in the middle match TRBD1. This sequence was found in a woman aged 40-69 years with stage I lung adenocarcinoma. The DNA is TGCGCCAGCAAACTCCGGGACAGGGGGGACATTCAGTACTTC. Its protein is CASKLRDRGDIQYF.